This T cell receptor beta chain originates from a study of molecular identifiers for immune sequencing clone quantification. The table lists this clonotype with many counts. The antigen remains undetermined. Germline assignment: CDR1 SGHAT and CDR2 FQNNGV. Unmatched junction bases numbered 5, after V lost 3 bases and J lost 5 bases. The CDR3 spans 15 residues. Isolation of naive CD8 T cells was achieved by sorting on a CD8+CD4-CCR7+CD45RA+ phenotype. TCR libraries were built in bulk with a published protocol and specific TCR primers. From the PCR reads, TCRdb called clonotypes with MiXCR, one entry per CDR3 protein. Among approximately 97,000 distinct CDR3 sequences, roughly 26% were seen once, and the ten largest hold under 1%. Whole-study results and caveats: Clones carrying above 20 RNA copies accounted for over 97% of effector molecules, under 1% in naive cells. Approximately 980,000 naive cells reportedly did not prevent detection of spiked Jurkat TCR RNA from one cell.

The chain employs TRBV11-2 and TRBJ2-7, with 12 bases that match TRBD1. This receptor was identified in a human donor in good health. Some libraries in this study had Jurkat cell RNA spiked in. The sequencing sample was made of naive CD8+ T cells from blood, with Jurkat cell RNA spiked in. Subset defined: FACS-sorted CD8+CD4-CCR7+CD45RA+ naive T cells. The CDR3 DNA sequence: TGTGCCAGCAGCTTGTCCGGGACAGGGGGCCACGAGCAGTACTTC. Translated: CASSLSGTGGHEQYF.